The clone carrying this T cell receptor beta chain was seen repeatedly, ten times or more. The antigen is undetermined. The TCRbeta library incorporated unique molecular identifiers. In TCRdb, the PCR reads were re-called with MiXCR into one record per CDR3 protein. The table records about 600,000 distinct CDR3 sequences, over 10% of them present only once. The sample comes from a study of T-cell reconstitution after alpha-beta-depleted transplantation in children. Broader study findings: Recipient T cells and thymic progenitors that survived were the source of the high TCRbeta diversity seen at day 60 in some patients. As was reported, about two months after transplant, alpha-beta T cells came from several hundred expanded graft clones. By one year post-transplant, T-cell counts and diversity largely arose from T cells that were newly produced.

Sequenced material: PBMCs, mostly from graft donor cells, taken 360 days after TCRalphabeta/CD19-depleted stem cell transplant. This clonotype was sampled from a male patient younger than 18 who had a stem cell transplant for acute myeloid leukemia, so the T cells may come from the graft donor.

The DNA of the CDR3 is TGTGCCAGCACCCCGTGGGCTGAGTCCTACGAGCAGTACTTC. This gives the protein CASTPWAESYEQYF. The genes are TRBV28 and TRBJ2-7, with no clear D. The CDR3 length is 14 residues. CDR1 MDHEN and CDR2 SYDVKM come from the germline V gene. V gave up 7 bases and J gave up 1 base, with 14 bases separating them.